This T cell receptor beta chain was profiled in a study of cytomegalovirus exposure and HLA in healthy donors. Study conclusions and caveats: A later analysis reportedly identified an Asian-associated ancestry cluster as carrying fewer N-insertions than the approximately 730-donor mean. It was likely that a cluster of highly shared sequence variants was a sequencing artifact.

A multiplex PCR was run with 60 Vbeta primers and 13 Jbeta primers. The data were produced by immunoSEQ multiplex PCR, yet TCRdb's version contains in-frame clones alone and is incomplete. Here the sample table reports roughly 40,000 clones. Trimming cost V 6 bases and J 6 bases, with 15 bases left between them. CDR1 is SNHLY, CDR2 FYNNEI, per germline. CDR3 length equals 14 residues. Concerning this clone itself: Antigen unknown.

The sample comprised PBMCs. This receptor was identified in a middle-aged man in good health and CMV-seropositive. The chain joins TRBV2 to TRBJ2-1; D is ambiguous. The CDR3 is CASRGQALGNEQFF. CDR3 bases: TGTGCCAGCAGGGGCCAGGCGTTAGGCAATGAGCAGTTCTTC. Using reference TRBV2 and TRBJ2-1 for the parts outside the CDR3, the full variable domain is EPEVTQTPSHQVTQMGQEVILRCVPISNHLYFYWYRQILGQKVEFLVSFYNNEISEKSEIFDDQFSVERPDGSNFTLKIRSTKLEDSAMYFCASRGQALGNEQFFGPGTRLTVL.